Each of the 10 T cell receptor beta chains below was sequenced from the same sample in a study of blood T cell repertoires in COVID-19. Only in-frame clones appear in the TCRdb table, and some are missing; sequencing was by immunoSEQ multiplex PCR. The top ten clones hold about 7% of a sample with 100,000 to 150,000 clones, around 86% of them seen once. Sequencing used peripheral blood. The receptors shown here come from a man at least 80 years old with active or convalescent COVID-19.

This chain uses TRBV9 with TRBJ2-2; D perhaps matches TRBD1 (5 bases). The V gene lost 0 bases and the J gene lost 6 bases, with 12 bases spanning the gap. CDR1 and CDR2 (germline): SGDLS, YYNGEE. The CDR3 loop spans 15 amino acids. DNA for the CDR3: TGTGCCAGCAGCGTAGAAGGCAGGGCAGCCGGGGAGCTGTTTTTT. Protein product: CASSVEGRAAGELFF.

V is TRBV6-5 and J is TRBJ2-1; tentatively, D is TRBD2 (5 bases). Germline V gives CDR1 MNHEY, CDR2 SVGAGI. V gave up 6 bases and J gave up 0 bases, with 12 bases separating them. The CDR3 spans 15 residues. CDR3 bases: TGTGCCAGCAGCCAACTAGATCCCTCCTACAATGAGCAGTTCTTC. Translating gives CASSQLDPSYNEQFF.

This clone has just one count. The rearrangement uses TRBV4-2 and TRBJ2-5, with 9 bases that match TRBD2. V shed 1 base and J 0 bases; nucleotides not matched to a gene: 6. Per the germline V gene, CDR1 is LGHNA and CDR2 is YNFKEQ. This CDR3 is 17 amino acids long. The CDR3 region is CASSQGVAGAHQETQYF. The CDR3 DNA reads TGTGCCAGCAGCCAAGGAGTAGCGGGGGCCCACCAAGAGACCCAGTACTTC.

The V and J genes are TRBV9 and TRBJ1-6; D call uncertain. This CDR3 spans 14 amino acids. Per germline, CDR1 SGDLS and CDR2 YYNGEE. Trimming shortened V by 1 base and J by 7 bases, and 9 bases separated the two germline ends. The CDR3 reads CASSVTPTNSPLHF. DNA of the CDR3: TGTGCCAGCAGCGTAACTCCAACGAATTCACCCCTCCACTTT.

This chain links TRBV4-1 with TRBJ2-1, with TRBD2 identical over 12 bases. The CDR3 contains 17 residues. In germline, CDR1 is MGHRA, CDR2 YSYEKL. V lost 1 base, J lost 2 bases, and 3 bases stayed unmatched. The chain's CDR3 is CASSQAGTSGPYNEQFF. The CDR3 DNA follows: TGCGCCAGCAGCCAAGCCGGGACTAGCGGGCCCTACAATGAGCAGTTCTTC.

The chain employs TRBV5-1 and TRBJ2-2; a weak D match, TRBD1 (5 bases). The CDR3 runs 17 residues. Germline V CDR1 and CDR2: SGHRS, YFSETQ. The V and J ends lost 7 bases and 0 bases respectively, with 19 bases between them. CDR3 DNA: TGCGCCAGCTCAAGGCAGGCATTGACAGCGAACACCGGGGAGCTGTTTTTT. Amino acids: CASSRQALTANTGELFF.

The chain links TRBV3-1 (or the pseudogene TRBV3-2) to TRBJ2-5; TRBD1 agrees at 8 bases. The germline gives CDR1 LGHDT, CDR2 YNNKEL (reference sequence). V was clipped by 4 bases and J by 1 base; unmatched bases: 5. CDR3 length: 15 amino acids. The CDR3 region is CASSLKGQVQETQYF. The CDR3 nucleotides are TGTGCCAGCAGCCTCAAGGGACAGGTCCAAGAGACCCAGTACTTC.

The rearrangement joins TRBV7-2 to TRBJ2-7; 8 bases map to TRBD1. Germline trimming cut 6 bases from V and 3 bases from J; bases unmatched to any gene: 10. Germline V gene lookup returns CDR1 SGHTA and CDR2 FQGNSA. This CDR3 spans 15 amino acids. CDR3 nucleotide sequence: TGTGCCAGCAGAGTTAGGACAGGGCCTAACTACGAGCAGTACTTC. Protein product: CASRVRTGPNYEQYF.

This clone was detected a few times. The chain has TRBV30 and TRBJ2-7, with D perhaps matching TRBD1 (6 bases). V was trimmed by 3 bases and J by 6 bases, leaving 21 bases between them. The germline gives CDR1 GTSNPN, CDR2 SVGIG (reference sequence). The CDR3 spans 15 residues. DNA of the CDR3: TGTGCCTGGAGGGACCCGGGACACCCCCGCGTCGAGCAGTACTTC. It is translated as CAWRDPGHPRVEQYF.

This chain links TRBV18 with TRBJ2-1, with D perhaps matching TRBD2 (6 bases). Trimming took 3 bases from V and 3 from J, leaving 12 bases between them. Germline lookup yields CDR1 KGHSH and CDR2 LQKENI. The CDR3 has 15 residues. CDR3 DNA sequence: TGTGCCAGCTCACCTGCGGGGCTCAGCTACAATGAGCAGTTCTTC. It codes for CASSPAGLSYNEQFF.